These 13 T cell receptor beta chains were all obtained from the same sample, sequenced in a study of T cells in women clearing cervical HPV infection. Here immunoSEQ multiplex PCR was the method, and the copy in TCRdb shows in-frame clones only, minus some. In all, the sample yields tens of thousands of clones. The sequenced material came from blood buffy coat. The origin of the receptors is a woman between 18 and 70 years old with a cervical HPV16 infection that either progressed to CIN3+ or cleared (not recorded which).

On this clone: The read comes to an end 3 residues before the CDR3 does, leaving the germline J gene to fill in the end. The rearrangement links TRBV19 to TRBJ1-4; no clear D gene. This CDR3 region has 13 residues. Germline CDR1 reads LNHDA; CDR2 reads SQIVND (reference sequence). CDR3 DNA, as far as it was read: TGTGCCAGTAGACGGGGTATGGATTCACCA. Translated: CASRRGMDSP. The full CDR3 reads CASRRGMDSPLFF.

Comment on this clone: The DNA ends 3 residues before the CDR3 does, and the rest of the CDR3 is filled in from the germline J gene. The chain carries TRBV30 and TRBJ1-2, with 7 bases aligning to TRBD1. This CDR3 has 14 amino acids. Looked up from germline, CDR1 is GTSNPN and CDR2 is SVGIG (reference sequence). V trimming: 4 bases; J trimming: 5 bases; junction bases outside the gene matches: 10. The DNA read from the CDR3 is TGTGCCTGGATATTGGCCGGGACAGTTTATGGC. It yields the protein CAWILAGTVYG. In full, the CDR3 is CAWILAGTVYGYTF.

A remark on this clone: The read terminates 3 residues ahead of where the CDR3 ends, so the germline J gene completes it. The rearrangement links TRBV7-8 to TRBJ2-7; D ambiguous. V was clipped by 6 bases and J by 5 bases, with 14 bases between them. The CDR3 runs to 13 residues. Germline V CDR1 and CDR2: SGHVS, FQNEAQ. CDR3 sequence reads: CASSTVLKDEQYF. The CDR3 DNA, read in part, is TGTGCCAGCAGTACCGTACTAAAAGACGAG.

The part of the CDR3 DNA that was read is TGCGCCAGCAGCCCCCGACAGCAGAACACTGAA. This gives the protein CASSPRQQNTE. The whole CDR3 region reads CASSPRQQNTEAFF. This chain connects TRBV5-1 to TRBJ1-1; TRBD1 might be the D (5 bases). The missing CDR3 end, 3 residues past where the read stops, is filled in from the germline J gene. Germline V lookup: CDR1 SGHRS, CDR2 YFSETQ. Trimming took 4 bases from V and 1 from J, leaving 11 bases between them. This CDR3 is 14 amino acids long.

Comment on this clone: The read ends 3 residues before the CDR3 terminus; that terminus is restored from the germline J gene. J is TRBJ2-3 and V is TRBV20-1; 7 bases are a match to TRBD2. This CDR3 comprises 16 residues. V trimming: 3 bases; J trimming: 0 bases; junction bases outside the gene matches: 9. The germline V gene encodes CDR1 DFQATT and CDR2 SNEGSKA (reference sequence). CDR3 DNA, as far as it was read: TGCAGTGCTAGCTTTGCGGGAGCCTCTAGCACAGATACG. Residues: CSASFAGASSTDT. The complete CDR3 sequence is CSASFAGASSTDTQYF.

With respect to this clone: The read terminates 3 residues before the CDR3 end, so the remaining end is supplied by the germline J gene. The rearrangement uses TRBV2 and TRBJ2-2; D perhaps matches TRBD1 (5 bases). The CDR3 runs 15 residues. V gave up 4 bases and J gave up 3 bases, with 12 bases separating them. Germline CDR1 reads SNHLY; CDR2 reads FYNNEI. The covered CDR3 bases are TGTGCCAGCAGTGCAGGGATAGTATACACCGGGGAG. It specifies CASSAGIVYTGE. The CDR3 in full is CASSAGIVYTGELFF.

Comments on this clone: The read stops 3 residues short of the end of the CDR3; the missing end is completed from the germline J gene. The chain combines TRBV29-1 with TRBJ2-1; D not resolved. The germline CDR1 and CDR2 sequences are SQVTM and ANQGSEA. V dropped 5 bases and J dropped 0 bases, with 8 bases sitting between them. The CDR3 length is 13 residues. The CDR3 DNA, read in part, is TGCAGCGTTTTCGGCGGCTCCTACAATGAG. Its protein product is CSVFGGSYNE. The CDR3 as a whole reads CSVFGGSYNEQFF.

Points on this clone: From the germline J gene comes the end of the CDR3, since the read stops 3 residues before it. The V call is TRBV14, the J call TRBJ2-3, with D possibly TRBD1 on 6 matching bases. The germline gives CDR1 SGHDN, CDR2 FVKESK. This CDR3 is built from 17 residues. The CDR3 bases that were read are TGTGCCAGCAGCCAAATTGTGGCAGGGGTATTACAAGAGACG. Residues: CASSQIVAGVLQET. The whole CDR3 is CASSQIVAGVLQETQYF.

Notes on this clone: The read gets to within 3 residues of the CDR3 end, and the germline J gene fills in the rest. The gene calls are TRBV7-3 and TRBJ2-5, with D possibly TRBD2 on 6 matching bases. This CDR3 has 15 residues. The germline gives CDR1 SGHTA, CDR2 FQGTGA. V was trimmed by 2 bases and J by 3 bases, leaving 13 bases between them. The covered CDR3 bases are TGTGCCAGCAGCTTAGGAGCTTCGGGGGAAGAGACC. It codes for CASSLGASGEET. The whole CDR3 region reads CASSLGASGEETQYF.

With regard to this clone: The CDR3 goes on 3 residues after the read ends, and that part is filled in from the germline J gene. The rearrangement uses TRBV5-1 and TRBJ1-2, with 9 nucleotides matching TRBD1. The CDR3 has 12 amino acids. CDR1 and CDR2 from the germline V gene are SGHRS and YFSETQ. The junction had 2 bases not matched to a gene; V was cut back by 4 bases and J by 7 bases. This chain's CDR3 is CASSRDRAGYTF. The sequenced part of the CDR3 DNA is TGCGCCAGCAGCCGGGACAGGGCTGGC.

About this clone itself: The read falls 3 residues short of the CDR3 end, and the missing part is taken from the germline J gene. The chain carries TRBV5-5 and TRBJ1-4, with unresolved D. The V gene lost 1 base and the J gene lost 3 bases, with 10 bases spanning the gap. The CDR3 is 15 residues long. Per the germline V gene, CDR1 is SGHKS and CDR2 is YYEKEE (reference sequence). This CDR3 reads CASSLRGSANEKLFF. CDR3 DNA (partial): TGTGCCAGCAGCTTGCGGGGTTCGGCTAATGAAAAA.

The CDR3: CASSGSYTGELFF. The sequenced part of the CDR3 DNA is TGTGCCTCTAGCGGGTCCTACACCGGGGAG. The chain employs TRBV7-6 and TRBJ2-2; 8 nucleotides align to TRBD2. The read ends 3 residues shy of where the CDR3 ends; the end is completed using the germline J gene. V was pared by 11 bases and J by 3 bases, with 5 bases of the junction left unmatched. The germline V gene encodes CDR1 SGHVS and CDR2 FNYEAQ. The CDR3 runs to 13 residues.

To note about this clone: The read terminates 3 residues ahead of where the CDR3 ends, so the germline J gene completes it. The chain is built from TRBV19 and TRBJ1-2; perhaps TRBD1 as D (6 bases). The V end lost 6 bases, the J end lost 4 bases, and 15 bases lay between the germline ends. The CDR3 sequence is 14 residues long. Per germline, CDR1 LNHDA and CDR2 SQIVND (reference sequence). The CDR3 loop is CASSLGHGAYGYTF. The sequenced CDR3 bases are TGTGCCAGTAGCCTGGGACACGGGGCCTATGGC.